This T cell receptor (beta chain) was captured by sequencing in a study of blood T cell repertoires in COVID-19. At the level of the study: COVID-19 samples from acute and convalescent phases originated in the United States, Italy and Spain. PBMCs, B-cell-depleted T cells, or T cells were the source of the cDNA or gDNA that made up the material.

As processed by the authors: By means of reference gene primer amplification, nucleated cell counts were estimated. Profiling relied on immunoSEQ multiplex PCR, and the TCRdb table lists in-frame clones only, not all of them. That table supplies the V and J calls and clone size; D and trimming were determined from the DNA. The table includes tens of thousands of clones, approximately 90% detected once. The germline V gene encodes CDR1 SGHTA and CDR2 FQGTGA. The V segment lost 5 bases and the J segment 6 bases; nucleotides outside the gene matches: 11. The CDR3 is 15 residues long. The clonotype originates from a man in his sixties or seventies with active COVID-19. V and J are TRBV7-3 and TRBJ2-3; the match to TRBD1 covers 7 bases. The sequencing input was peripheral blood. As DNA, the CDR3 is TGTGCCAGCAGCGAACAAAGGGGGCAATCCGATACGCAGTATTTT. Its protein product is CASSEQRGQSDTQYF. Variable domain in full (rest from reference TRBV7-3 and TRBJ2-3): GAGVSQTPSNKVTEKGKYVELRCDPISGHTALYWYRQSLGQGPEFLIYFQGTGAADDSGLPNDRFFAVRPEGSVSTLKIQRTERGDSAVYLCASSEQRGQSDTQYFGPGTRLTVL.